This T cell receptor (beta chain) comes out of a study of cytomegalovirus exposure and HLA in healthy donors. The study ran its PCR with 60 Vbeta and 13 Jbeta primers. Original data processing: Later work found 74 million or so unique TCR beta chains, with 9 million to 13 million shared. Profiling relied on immunoSEQ multiplex PCR, and the TCRdb table lists in-frame clones only, not all of them. Clone size and the V and J calls come from that table; the DNA yielded D and trimming. This table has approximately 130,000 clones, roughly 70% appearing once. V dropped 0 bases and J dropped 5 bases, with 11 bases sitting between them. This CDR3 is built from 15 residues. Germline assignment: CDR1 MGHRA and CDR2 YSYEKL. Study-level points and caveats: TCR beta chain V- and J-gene trimming was linked, in a later analysis, to a missense variant in DCLRE1C.

This clone appeared a single time. As yet, its antigen is unknown. Sequenced input: PBMCs. This chain joins TRBV4-1 and TRBJ1-5; D not certain. The TCR comes from a man aged 25 to 40 in good health and CMV-seronegative. DNA of the CDR3: TGCGCCAGCAGCCAAGATCTTTTCAGCGATCAGCCCCAGCATTTT. Translating it yields CASSQDLFSDQPQHF.